This T cell receptor beta chain was identified during a study of sequential checkpoint blockade in melanoma. Study at large: Patients were randomized 1:1 to nivolumab-then-ipilimumab or ipilimumab-then-nivolumab first-line. After both sequences, patients received maintenance nivolumab.

The data were produced by immunoSEQ multiplex PCR, yet TCRdb's version contains in-frame clones alone and is incomplete. In the table there are approximately 31,000 clones, 86% of which are singletons. Treatment described: randomized to nivolumab then ipilimumab (arm A) or the reverse (arm B). Sorted cells were live CD3+CD8+, lacking CD19 and CD56, from PBMCs. This CDR3 is built from 14 residues. Trimming pared 1 base from V and 8 bases from J, leaving 11 bases between. Germline values: CDR1 SEHNR, CDR2 FQNEAQ (reference sequence). The specimen was CD8+ T cells sorted from blood (inferred from file names), collected from a patient given nivolumab and ipilimumab in sequence. The genes are TRBV7-9 and TRBJ1-4; TRBD1 might be the D (5 bases). The clonotype was recovered from a human donor with melanoma. CDR3 sequence reads: CASSLDQGGEKLFF. The CDR3 region has the DNA TGTGCCAGCAGCTTAGACCAGGGAGGGGAAAAACTGTTTTTT.